The entry below gives a single T cell receptor beta chain sequence along with its context. TCRdb keeps only in-frame clones here, not all; method: immunoSEQ multiplex PCR. The table includes 270,000 or so clones, around 89% detected once. The data derive from a study of blood T cell repertoires in COVID-19. In germline, CDR1 is LNHDA, CDR2 SQIVND (reference sequence). This CDR3 is built from 15 residues. Trimming took off 3 bases at V and 1 base at J, with 9 bases between the two ends. What was sequenced was peripheral blood. The rearrangement joins TRBV19 to TRBJ2-2; D remains unclear. The clonotype originates from a man aged 40-49 years with acute or convalescent COVID-19. CDR3 sequence reads: CASSILSGNTGELFF. The CDR3 nucleotides read TGTGCCAGTAGTATCCTTTCGGGGAACACCGGGGAGCTGTTTTTT.